The 13 T cell receptor beta chains below all came from one sample that was sequenced in a study of cytomegalovirus exposure and HLA in healthy donors. It was with 60 Vbeta and 13 Jbeta primers that the PCR ran. TCRdb keeps only in-frame clones here, not all; method: immunoSEQ multiplex PCR. This sample lists tens of thousands of clones; its ten largest clones have 2.5% to 3%. Sequencing was done on a sample of PBMCs. These receptors were obtained from a middle-aged man in good health and CMV-seronegative.

This chain links TRBV2 with TRBJ1-5; TRBD1 agrees at 9 bases. V shed 6 bases, J shed 6 bases, and the junction held 9 bases outside the gene matches. The CDR3 length is 15 residues. The germline V gene has CDR1 SNHLY and CDR2 FYNNEI. The CDR3 region is CASSRQGEDRQPQHF. As DNA, the CDR3 is TGTGCCAGCAGCAGACAGGGGGAGGATCGTCAGCCCCAGCATTTT.

CDR3 residues: CASSARGVTYGYTF. The CDR3 bases are TGTGCCAGCAGTGCCAGGGGTGTGACCTATGGCTACACCTTC. The chain uses TRBV6-1 and TRBJ1-2, with D tentatively TRBD1 (6 bases). The germline gives CDR1 MNHNS, CDR2 SASEGT. CDR3 length: 14 residues. With 4 bases removed from V and 4 bases from J, the gap between germline ends came to 13 bases.

CDR3 loop: CATSRQVVSNQPQHF. DNA of the CDR3: TGTGCCACCTCCAGACAGGTGGTAAGCAATCAGCCCCAGCATTTT. This chain joins TRBV6-6 and TRBJ1-5, with D perhaps TRBD1 (6 bases). This CDR3 is 15 amino acids long. Looked up from germline, CDR1 is MNHNY and CDR2 is SVGAGI (reference sequence). The V end was cut by 10 bases, the J end by 1 base, with 17 bases between.

Comments on this clone: One end of the junction is discordant with germline, which a read error may explain. This rearrangement joins TRBV13 to TRBJ2-7; 12 bases align to TRBD2. This CDR3 spans 14 amino acids. Germline loops: CDR1 PRHDT, CDR2 FYEKMQ (reference sequence). This CDR3 is CASSSNVLAGGLAF. The CDR3 DNA reads TGTGCCAGCAGCTCAAACGTACTAGCGGGGGGACTTGCATTC.

V gene TRBV15 combines with J gene TRBJ2-3, with 7 bases aligning to TRBD1. The CDR3 length is 11 residues. Germline CDR1 is LNHNV and CDR2 is YYDKDF (reference sequence). Germline trimming cut 9 bases from V and 15 bases from J; bases unmatched to any gene: 12. The chain's CDR3 is CATSRDRAFYF. DNA for the CDR3: TGTGCCACTAGCCGTGACAGGGCATTCTATTTT. The entire variable domain, with the rest obtained from reference TRBV15 and TRBJ2-3, is as follows: DAMVIQNPRYQVTQFGKPVTLSCSQTLNHNVMYWYQQKSSQAPKLLFHYYDKDFNNEADTPDNFQSRRPNTSFCFLDIRSPGLGDTAMYLCATSRDRAFYFGPGTRLTVL.

This chain joins TRBV19 and TRBJ2-7, with 7 positions matching TRBD1. Germline V gene sequence: CDR1 LNHDA, CDR2 SQIVND (reference sequence). The V and J ends lost 0 bases and 2 bases, in that order; junction bases with no gene match: 4. The CDR3 is 15 residues long. CDR3 in DNA: TGTGCCAGTAGTATAGAGGACAGGCTGGCCTACGAGCAGTACTTC. This gives the protein CASSIEDRLAYEQYF.

The chain carries TRBV5-6 and TRBJ1-2, with 7 bases matching TRBD1. The V gene end was trimmed by 4 bases and the J gene end by 4 bases; junction bases not matched to a gene: 7. The V gene's germline CDR1 is SGHDT and CDR2 YYEEEE. The CDR3 is made up of 14 amino acids. The CDR3 region is CASSGRQGFYGYTF. In DNA form, the CDR3 reads TGTGCCAGCAGCGGAAGACAGGGCTTCTATGGCTACACCTTC.

The V call is TRBV27, the J call TRBJ1-1; D call uncertain. The CDR3 has 12 residues. Germline CDR1 is MNHEY and CDR2 is SMNVEV (reference sequence). V lost 8 bases to trimming and J lost 6 bases, with 13 bases between them. This CDR3 is CASSRTGAEAFF. In nucleotides, the CDR3 is TGTGCCAGCTCACGAACCGGAGCTGAAGCTTTCTTT.

The genes are TRBV18 and TRBJ2-7; 11 bases match TRBD1. Losses at the gene ends were 3 bases for V and 5 bases for J; bases not matched to a gene: 15. CDR1 and CDR2 from the germline V gene are KGHSH and LQKENI. This CDR3 contains 18 residues. CDR3 in amino acids: CASSPAGRRDRGINEQYF. The CDR3 coding sequence is TGTGCCAGCTCACCTGCCGGGCGACGGGACAGGGGGATTAACGAGCAGTACTTC.

The chain has TRBV30 and TRBJ1-5; D is uncertain. The CDR3 totals 12 residues. From germline, CDR1 is GTSNPN and CDR2 SVGIG (reference sequence). Trimming took off 2 bases at V and 7 bases at J, with 9 bases between the two ends. In nucleotides, the CDR3 is TGTGCCTGGAGTAAGGGAGGGCAGCCCCAGCATTTT. It translates to CAWSKGGQPQHF. Complete variable domain (other parts from reference TRBV30 and TRBJ1-5): SQTIHQWPATLVQPVGSPLSLECTVEGTSNPNLYWYRQAAGRGLQLLFYSVGIGQISSEVPQNLSASRPQDRQFILSSKKLLLSDSGFYLCAWSKGGQPQHFGDGTRLSIL.

This chain joins TRBV7-3 and TRBJ1-2, with 9 bases lining up with TRBD1. CDR1 is SGHTA and CDR2 is FQGTGA in the germline V gene. Trimming cost V 5 bases and J 3 bases; bases outside gene matches: 7. CDR3 size: 15 residues. This CDR3 reads CASSPTGQGYYGYTF. The CDR3, as DNA: TGTGCCAGCAGCCCCACGGGACAGGGCTACTATGGCTACACCTTC.

The rearrangement joins TRBV2 to TRBJ1-1; no definite D call. V was trimmed by 0 bases and J by 1 base, leaving 6 bases between them. The germline gives CDR1 SNHLY, CDR2 FYNNEI. The CDR3 length is 14 residues. The CDR3 region is CASSEALENTEAFF. The CDR3 nucleotides are TGTGCCAGCAGTGAAGCGTTAGAGAACACTGAAGCTTTCTTT.

V gene TRBV4-1 combines with J gene TRBJ1-1, with 7 bases lining up with TRBD1. The CDR3 runs 15 residues. Germline CDR1 is MGHRA and CDR2 is YSYEKL. The V and J ends lost 1 base and 5 bases, in that order; junction bases with no gene match: 7. CDR3 protein: CASSQAYRGRTEAFF. The CDR3 DNA follows: TGCGCCAGCAGCCAAGCCTACAGGGGTCGGACTGAAGCTTTCTTT.